This T cell receptor (beta chain) was found in a study of regulatory T cells in long-lasting Graves disease. Study results and caveats: Persistent Graves' cases showed lower TCR diversity than newly diagnosed cases.

This clonotype was recorded many times. Its antigen is unknown. The CDR3 sequence is 16 residues long. Germline CDR1 is KGHDR and CDR2 is SFDVKD. Trimming removed 4 bases at V and 4 bases at J, with 16 bases between. Researchers made TCR beta libraries by using iRepertoire HTBI primers and running Arm-PCR on CDR3 regions. TCRdb redid the calling of the multiplex PCR reads with MiXCR, one entry per CDR3 protein. The data hold some 460,000 distinct CDR3 sequences, with around 16% observed a single time. Sample time point: newly diagnosed GD, antithyroid drugs for less than 3 months. The TCR library was made from RNA that had been extracted from PBMCs in TRIzol. This sample also appeared in a second study, on T cells in Graves' hyperthyroidism and ophthalmopathy.

The receptor's source is a middle-aged man with Graves disease. The chain is built from TRBV24-1 and TRBJ1-5; tentative D call: TRBD1 (6 bases). Material: peripheral blood mononuclear cells (PBMCs), obtained at new diagnosis, from a patient treated with antithyroid drugs. The DNA for the CDR3 is TGTGCCACCAGTGACCCGACAGGCCCGCCTAATCAGCCCCAGCATTTT. Its protein is CATSDPTGPPNQPQHF.